This T cell receptor (beta chain) appears in the sequencing data of a study of OX40 agonist ivuxolimab in advanced cancers. At the level of the whole study: Ivuxolimab was a fully human IgG2 agonistic monoclonal antibody targeting the costimulatory receptor OX40 (CD134). Of the 50 or so patients in dose escalation, around 19 had hepatocellular carcinoma, some 15 had melanoma, 9 had renal cell carcinoma and 9 had head and neck cancer. Three dose-escalation patients achieved partial responses, one with hepatocellular carcinoma and two with cutaneous melanoma. Intravenous ivuxolimab was administered to patients every 2 weeks at six dose levels: 0.01, 0.1, 0.3, 1.5, 3 and 10 mg/kg. The monotherapy dose-escalation portion (N of about 49 patients) of the phase I ivuxolimab trial is reported in the paper. The purpose of peripheral TCRbeta sequencing was to test whether ivuxolimab changed TCR sequence diversity and led to clonal T-cell expansion. Patients were allowed to have had prior anti-PD-1, anti-PD-L1 or anti-CTLA-4 therapy, and approximately 40% of the dose-escalation patients had been treated with checkpoint inhibitors. In the dose-escalation cohort, 82.7% of patients were male, and the mean age was around 60 years with a range of about 20 to 80. Study-wide conclusions, independent of this receptor: At doses of 0.1 to 3.0 mg/kg, clonal expansion of both CD4+ and CD8+ T cells in blood was seen between baseline and week 6. In the 0.1-3.0 mg/kg groups, partial responders were among the patients with the lowest normalized peripheral clonal expansion, particularly in CD8+ T cells. After ivuxolimab, CD8+ T cells had more expanded clones than CD4+ T cells on average. Antigen specificity was not determined for the clonally expanded peripheral T cells. Low levels of normalized T-cell clonal expansion were also shown by some nonresponding patients.

Patients with autoimmune disease history or receiving systemic immunosuppression were excluded from the trial. Peripheral blood for TCR sequencing was drawn from every dose cohort at baseline, at cycle 4 day 1 and at cycle 7 day 1. The samples were drawn from a first-in-human, open-label, multicenter phase I dose-escalation trial of ivuxolimab. Adults with locally advanced or metastatic melanoma, renal cell, hepatocellular, or head and neck squamous cell carcinoma were enrolled in the trial. Before TCR sequencing, CD4+ T cells and CD8+ T cells were sorted from peripheral blood as separate populations. Genomic DNA was isolated from the sorted cells so that the TCRbeta CDR3 region could be sequenced. The immunoSEQ Assay was used for sequencing of TCRbeta CDR3 regions. The source is immuneACCESS, and TCRdb retained only in-frame sequences with V and J called. Part of the clones is not carried over; for the studies checked, unresolved V genes explain less than half of this, and the remainder is unexplained. The table for this sample lists approximately 61,000 clones; 89% of them were counted only once. Approximately 20% of the sample is in the top ten clones.

Details on this clone: Its antigen is not yet known. Per-base qualities were not stored, and no clone one base away is much larger.

Via the germline V gene, CDR1 is SQVTM and CDR2 ANQGSEA. Trimming removed 4 bases from V and 1 base from J, leaving 10 bases between the germline ends. From the cysteine through the phenylalanine, the CDR3 covers 13 amino acids. Of all the DNA, just the CDR3 is kept, 39 bases in frame from base 1. This receptor was obtained from an adult with an advanced solid tumor such as melanoma, head and neck, liver or kidney cancer. The V gene is TRBV29-1 and the J gene is TRBJ1-1; the D gene is possibly TRBD1, with 5 bases matching. Here the sequenced sample was CD4+ or CD8+ T cells sorted from blood, taken in a trial of the OX40 agonist ivuxolimab. The DNA sequence follows: TGCAGCGTTGGTTTGGGGGGGAACACTGAAGCTTTCTTT. This gives the protein CSVGLGGNTEAFF.